The 30 T cell receptor beta chains in this list originate from one sample, sequenced in a study of T-cell memory formation after mild COVID-19. Using its own MiXCR run on the 5' RACE reads, TCRdb lists one record per CDR3 protein. The data hold 90,000 to 120,000 distinct CDR3 sequences, with 13% to 15% observed a single time. The specimen was PBMCs or a T cell subset sorted from them (not recorded which). Receptor source: a man between 18 and 35 years old who had mild COVID-19 (a few samples of this study predate the infection). Cell type and time point are not known.

The chain joins TRBV7-8 to TRBJ1-2, with a weak D call TRBD1 (6 bases). V lost 3 bases and J 4 bases, leaving 12 bases between the germline ends. Germline V CDR1 and CDR2: SGHVS, FQNEAQ. CDR3 length equals 14 residues. For the CDR3, the DNA is TGTGCCAGCAGCTTTCCACAGGGCGGCTATGGCTACACCTTC. This gives the protein CASSFPQGGYGYTF.

This clonotype was seen more than once but under ten times. The genes are TRBV7-8 and TRBJ2-5, with TRBD2 identical over 9 bases. Per germline, CDR1 SGHVS and CDR2 FQNEAQ. CDR3 size: 16 residues. The ends lost 5 bases at V and 5 bases at J; junction bases unmatched: 12. CDR3: CASSEAAGGITETQYF. The CDR3 coding sequence is TGTGCCAGCAGCGAAGCAGCGGGGGGAATAACGGAGACCCAGTACTTC.

There are a few counts of this clonotype. The CDR3 nucleotides read TGTGCCAGCAGTGATGACAGCTACGAGCAGTACTTC. This encodes CASSDDSYEQYF. J is TRBJ2-7 and V is TRBV12-3 or TRBV12-4; a weak D match, TRBD1 (5 bases). CDR3 length equals 12 residues. Trimming took off 5 bases at V and 3 bases at J, with 8 bases between the two ends.

The rearrangement uses TRBV2 and TRBJ2-7; D is possibly TRBD2 (6 bases). This CDR3 has 13 amino acids. Trimming left V 6 bases short and J 4 bases short, with 13 bases between. Germline V gives CDR1 SNHLY, CDR2 FYNNEI. As DNA, the CDR3 is TGTGCCAGCAGCGGAGGGGTCTCTTACGAGCAGTACTTC. It specifies CASSGGVSYEQYF.

Here the CDR3 DNA reads TGTGCCAGCACCATCAGCACAGATACGCAGTATTTT. It encodes CASTISTDTQYF. The chain uses TRBV6-6 and TRBJ2-3; unclear D gene. Per germline, CDR1 MNHNY and CDR2 SVGAGI (reference sequence). V was pared by 7 bases and J by 0 bases, with 5 bases between. The CDR3 extends over 12 amino acids.

This sequence joins TRBV12-3 or TRBV12-4 and TRBJ2-5; D is perhaps TRBD1 (7 bases). The V gene lost 8 bases and the J gene lost 9 bases, with 16 bases spanning the gap. The length of the CDR3 is 12 residues. This CDR3 is CASGGTVQAQYF. The CDR3 DNA reads as TGTGCCAGCGGAGGGACAGTTCAGGCCCAGTACTTC.

The chain has TRBV4-1 and TRBJ2-3, with D perhaps assigned TRBD1 or TRBD2 (6 bases each). With 5 bases removed from V and 6 bases from J, the gap between germline ends came to 15 bases. There are 14 residues in the CDR3. Germline CDR1 is MGHRA and CDR2 is YSYEKL. CDR3 DNA: TGCGCCAGCAGCGGGGGGCCCTTGGCTGATACGCAGTATTTT. This translates into CASSGGPLADTQYF.

A few counts support this clonotype. This rearrangement joins TRBV7-9 to TRBJ2-5, with TRBD2 matching 7 bases. CDR3 length equals 17 residues. Trimming cost V 4 bases and J 1 base; bases outside gene matches: 12. Germline CDR1 reads SEHNR; CDR2 reads FQNEAQ (reference sequence). The CDR3 bases are TGTGCCAGCAGCTCCGGCGGGGGATATGGCCTCCAAGAGACCCAGTACTTC. This translates into CASSSGGGYGLQETQYF.

The chain carries TRBV2 and TRBJ2-5; D unresolved. CDR1 is SNHLY, CDR2 FYNNEI, per germline. CDR3 length: 14 amino acids. The V gene lost 7 bases and the J gene lost 4 bases, with 16 bases spanning the gap. The CDR3 DNA is TGTGCCAGCAAACTCCTCCTAGAGAGAGAGACCCAGTACTTC. It encodes CASKLLLERETQYF.

This clonotype was seen a few times. This chain connects TRBV19 to TRBJ1-1; TRBD1 matches 7 bases. V shed 7 bases and J 4 bases; nucleotides not matched to a gene: 9. Germline V gives CDR1 LNHDA, CDR2 SQIVND (reference sequence). The CDR3 extends over 14 amino acids. In nucleotides, the CDR3 is TGTGCCAGTACTCCGACAGGGATGAGCACTGAAGCTTTCTTT. Its translation is CASTPTGMSTEAFF.

This clonotype was observed a handful of times. The V and J genes are TRBV11-2 and TRBJ2-5; D ambiguous. V lost 4 bases and J lost 5, with 17 bases in between. Germline CDR1 is SGHAT and CDR2 is FQNNGV. The CDR3 is 15 amino acids. CDR3: CASSSYRALQETQYF. DNA for the CDR3: TGTGCCAGCAGCTCGTATAGGGCGCTCCAGGAGACCCAGTACTTC.

The sample holds a few counts of this clonotype. The chain joins TRBV7-9 to TRBJ2-1; the match to TRBD1 covers 9 bases. The CDR3 has 15 amino acids. The J segment lost 8 bases and the V segment lost 1 base, leaving 6 bases of the junction unmatched. Germline CDR1 is SEHNR and CDR2 is FQNEAQ (reference sequence). CDR3 coding DNA: TGTGCCAGCAGCTTAGGACAGGGGGAATGGGATGAGCAGTTCTTC. This translates into CASSLGQGEWDEQFF.

The rearrangement joins TRBV5-1 to TRBJ2-7, with 7 bases matching TRBD2. The CDR3 has 14 residues. Germline V CDR1 and CDR2: SGHRS, YFSETQ. V gave up 4 bases and J gave up 2 bases; unmatched junction bases: 6. This CDR3 reads CASSPASGTYEQYV. DNA for the CDR3: TGCGCCAGCAGCCCCGCTAGCGGAACCTACGAGCAGTACGTC.

Comments on this clonotype: One end of the junction fails to match germline, which may point to a read error. This sequence joins TRBV29-1 and TRBJ2-5, with 10 positions matching TRBD1. CDR1 is SQVTM, CDR2 ANQGSEA, per germline. CDR3 length: 14 amino acids. In nucleotides, the CDR3 is TGCAGCGTGGAAGGGACAGGGGTCGTAGAGACCCAGTACTTC. Protein sequence: CSVEGTGVVETQYF.

This sequence joins TRBV15 and TRBJ2-3; 10 bases fit TRBD1. Germline V lookup: CDR1 LNHNV, CDR2 YYDKDF (reference sequence). V lost 0 bases and J lost 4; bases outside the gene matches: 7. The CDR3 has 17 residues. CDR3 region: CATSRDWGTGVADTQYF. CDR3 in DNA: TGTGCCACCAGCAGAGATTGGGGGACAGGGGTGGCAGATACGCAGTATTTT.

By its share, this clonotype is medium-sized (0.01 to 0.1%). This chain uses TRBV6-4 with TRBJ2-1, with D unclear. The CDR3 is 14 amino acids. Germline CDR1 and CDR2: MRHNA and SNTAGT. V lost 3 bases to trimming and J lost 4 bases, with 10 bases between them. CDR3 nucleotides: TGTGCCAGCAGTGAAACAGTAGATTACAATGAGCAGTTCTTC. It specifies CASSETVDYNEQFF.

This clonotype showed up just a few times. The chain joins TRBV4-2 to TRBJ1-1, with D uncertain. V dropped 0 bases and J dropped 7 bases, with 9 bases sitting between them. The CDR3 contains 13 residues. Germline V lookup: CDR1 LGHNA, CDR2 YNFKEQ. This CDR3 is CASSQDLGHEAFF. CDR3 nucleotides: TGTGCCAGCAGCCAAGATTTAGGGCATGAAGCTTTCTTT.

This clonotype has a handful of counts. The chain recombines TRBV7-9 with TRBJ2-5; D might be TRBD2 (5 bases). Germline CDR1 is SEHNR and CDR2 is FQNEAQ (reference sequence). The V end was cut by 0 bases, the J end by 1 base, with 12 bases between. The CDR3 runs to 16 residues. CDR3 coding DNA: TGTGCCAGCAGCTTAGCCCCCCGGCGGGTCCAAGAGACCCAGTACTTC. It yields the protein CASSLAPRRVQETQYF.

The genes are TRBV12-3 or TRBV12-4 and TRBJ1-5; the match to TRBD1 covers 8 bases. The CDR3 is 13 amino acids. Losses at the gene ends were 6 bases for V and 7 bases for J; bases not matched to a gene: 5. As DNA, the CDR3 is TGTGCCAGCAGAGGACAGGGCGCCCAGCCCCAGCATTTT. This sequence encodes CASRGQGAQPQHF.

This clonotype has just a few counts. The chain uses TRBV12-3 or TRBV12-4 and TRBJ1-1; a weak D match, TRBD1 (6 bases). Trimming removed 5 bases at V and 1 base at J, with 8 bases between. This CDR3 spans 13 amino acids. This CDR3 reads CASSEGGNTEAFF. The CDR3 bases are TGTGCCAGCAGTGAGGGGGGGAACACTGAAGCTTTCTTT.

This clonotype was counted a few times. This chain joins TRBV4-2 and TRBJ1-1; D perhaps matches TRBD1 (5 bases). V lost 0 bases and J 9 bases, leaving 11 bases between the germline ends. CDR1 is LGHNA and CDR2 is YNFKEQ in the germline V gene. The CDR3 is 13 residues long. DNA for the CDR3: TGTGCCAGCAGCCAAGACATTACAGGCAAAGCTTTCTTT. It specifies CASSQDITGKAFF.

This chain uses TRBV5-5 with TRBJ2-2; D unclear. Germline CDR1 and CDR2: SGHKS and YYEKEE (reference sequence). The CDR3 totals 15 residues. Trimming removed 5 bases at V and 1 base at J, with 12 bases between. CDR3: CASSPTVVNTGELFF. The CDR3 DNA is TGTGCCAGCAGTCCGACCGTTGTGAACACCGGGGAGCTGTTTTTT.

In this sample, this clonotype turned up a few times. The V and J genes are TRBV5-1 and TRBJ2-3; possible D gene TRBD2, 6 bases. The CDR3 covers 15 residues. Germline CDR1 reads SGHRS; CDR2 reads YFSETQ. V was trimmed by 1 base and J by 2 bases, leaving 11 bases between them. CDR3 residues: CASSLFGGYTDTQYF. DNA for the CDR3: TGCGCCAGCAGCTTGTTCGGGGGTTACACAGATACGCAGTATTTT.

This clonotype was seen a few times. V and J are TRBV20-1 and TRBJ2-7; 7 nucleotides match TRBD2. This CDR3 is 15 amino acids long. J lost 6 bases, V lost 0 bases, and 11 bases had no gene match. Germline loops: CDR1 DFQATT, CDR2 SNEGSKA (reference sequence). The CDR3 DNA reads TGCAGTGCTAGAGATCTTGGGACCGCGGGGGTCGAGCAGTACTTC. Protein sequence: CSARDLGTAGVEQYF.

This chain links TRBV9 with TRBJ1-2, with 8 bases lining up with TRBD1. This CDR3 has 14 amino acids. Trimming took 3 bases from V and 8 from J; bases not matched to a gene: 9. Germline values: CDR1 SGDLS, CDR2 YYNGEE. DNA of the CDR3: TGTGCCAGCAGCGAGACAGGGGATCTCTGGGGCTACACCTTC. This gives the protein CASSETGDLWGYTF.

This clonotype was seen a handful of times. The J gene is TRBJ1-1, the V gene TRBV6-5; TRBD1 might be the D (5 bases). The CDR3 is made up of 14 amino acids. Trimming left V 6 bases short and J 5 bases short, with 16 bases between. Germline V gives CDR1 MNHEY, CDR2 SVGAGI. The CDR3 sequence is CASRFGTSGTEAFF. CDR3 in DNA: TGTGCCAGCAGATTCGGGACCTCAGGGACTGAAGCTTTCTTT.

Here the CDR3 DNA reads TGTGCCAGCAGGGCGGGGGCCCTTAGCAATCAGCCCCAGCATTTT. Translated: CASRAGALSNQPQHF. The genes are TRBV12-3 or TRBV12-4 and TRBJ1-5, with D tentatively TRBD1 (6 bases). This CDR3 spans 15 amino acids. V lost 6 bases and J lost 0, with 12 bases in between.

This chain links TRBV13 with TRBJ2-7, with 9 bases fitting TRBD1. The J segment lost 1 base and the V segment lost 6 bases, leaving 7 bases of the junction unmatched. This CDR3 is 15 amino acids long. Germline V CDR1 and CDR2: PRHDT, FYEKMQ (reference sequence). The CDR3: CASRHRGQGSYEQYF. The CDR3 DNA reads as TGTGCCAGCAGGCACAGGGGGCAGGGATCCTACGAGCAGTACTTC. The full variable domain, in which reference TRBV13 and TRBJ2-7 provide the parts outside the CDR3, is AAGVIQSPRHLIKEKRETATLKCYPIPRHDTVYWYQQGPGQDPQFLISFYEKMQSDKGSIPDRFSAQQFSDYHSELNMSSLELGDSALYFCASRHRGQGSYEQYFGPGTRLTVT.

The chain couples TRBV7-6 to TRBJ2-1; 9 nucleotides align to TRBD1. V was clipped by 2 bases and J by 4 bases; unmatched bases: 6. Germline CDR1 and CDR2: SGHVS and FNYEAQ. The length of the CDR3 is 16 residues. The CDR3 DNA follows: TGTGCCAGCAGCTTAACCCGGGACAGGGATTACAATGAGCAGTTCTTC. Protein product: CASSLTRDRDYNEQFF.

The V and J genes are TRBV6-5 and TRBJ1-1; tentatively, D is TRBD1 (6 bases). Germline-derived CDR1 and CDR2 are MNHEY and SVGAGI. CDR3 length: 15 amino acids. The V end was cut by 6 bases, the J end by 0 bases, with 14 bases between. CDR3 amino acids: CASRPGQLMNTEAFF. CDR3 nucleotides: TGTGCCAGCAGACCCGGACAGCTCATGAACACTGAAGCTTTCTTT.